Presented here are 24 T cell receptor beta chains from one specimen sequenced in a study of blood T cell repertoires in COVID-19. The table came from immunoSEQ multiplex PCR; TCRdb's copy has only in-frame clones and leaves some out. This table has roughly 220,000 clones, 86% appearing once. Sequencing input: peripheral blood. All receptors derive from a woman aged 50 to 65 with COVID-19, enrolled during active disease.

The chain recombines TRBV6-1 with TRBJ2-1; TRBD2 might be the D (7 bases). V dropped 1 base and J dropped 7 bases, with 14 bases sitting between them. The CDR3 consists of 15 residues. CDR1 MNHNS and CDR2 SASEGT come from the germline V gene. The CDR3, as DNA: TGTGCCAGCAGTGAAGAAGGGAGGGGGTGGAATGAGCAGTTCTTC. As protein: CASSEEGRGWNEQFF.

The chain employs TRBV7-2 and TRBJ1-1, with TRBD1 matching 8 bases. The germline gives CDR1 SGHTA, CDR2 FQGNSA. With 4 bases clipped from V and 1 base from J, the junction kept 2 bases outside the gene matches. This CDR3 is 14 amino acids long. The CDR3 DNA follows: TGTGCCAGCAGCTACGGGACAGGGAACACTGAAGCTTTCTTT. Protein: CASSYGTGNTEAFF.

The DNA of the CDR3 is TGCGCCAGCAGCCAAGCCCGGACATACTCTGGAAACACCATATATTTT. Protein product: CASSQARTYSGNTIYF. The rearrangement uses TRBV4-1 and TRBJ1-3; perhaps TRBD1 as D (5 bases). Germline V gene sequence: CDR1 MGHRA, CDR2 YSYEKL. The CDR3 extends over 16 amino acids. Trimming removed 1 base from V and 0 bases from J, with 10 bases in between.

There are a few counts of this clone. The V call is TRBV29-1, the J call TRBJ2-1; 8 bases are a match to TRBD2. Per the germline V gene, CDR1 is SQVTM and CDR2 is ANQGSEA. The CDR3 is 15 amino acids. The ends lost 7 bases at V and 0 bases at J; junction bases unmatched: 8. Here the CDR3 DNA reads TGCAGCGGGAGGAAGCGGGGGAGCTCCTACAATGAGCAGTTCTTC. Amino acid sequence: CSGRKRGSSYNEQFF.

The V and J genes are TRBV5-1 and TRBJ1-1; a possible D gene is TRBD1 (5 bases). The CDR3 consists of 16 residues. Trimming took off 2 bases at V and 3 bases at J, with 17 bases between the two ends. Germline CDR1 reads SGHRS; CDR2 reads YFSETQ. The CDR3 is CASSFRGTHGDTEAFF. CDR3 sequence (DNA): TGCGCCAGCAGCTTCCGGGGGACGCACGGGGACACTGAAGCTTTCTTT.

This rearrangement joins TRBV6-5 to TRBJ2-5, with TRBD2 as a possible D gene (5 bases). CDR1 and CDR2 from the germline V gene are MNHEY and SVGAGI. The CDR3 loop spans 11 amino acids. The V gene lost 6 bases and the J gene lost 8 bases, with 10 bases spanning the gap. CDR3 nucleotides: TGTGCCAGCAGGGTTCGGGGAACCCAGTACTTC. The encoded protein is CASRVRGTQYF.

The CDR3: CASSLGTGVDNEQFF. The DNA for the CDR3 is TGTGCCAGCAGCTTAGGGACAGGGGTAGACAATGAGCAGTTCTTC. This sequence joins TRBV7-3 and TRBJ2-1; 10 bases agree with TRBD1. CDR3 length equals 15 residues. Germline CDR1 is SGHTA and CDR2 is FQGTGA. V trimming: 2 bases; J trimming: 5 bases; junction bases outside the gene matches: 3.

The rearrangement uses TRBV7-9 and TRBJ1-2; 9 positions match TRBD1. Per germline, CDR1 SEHNR and CDR2 FQNEAQ (reference sequence). Losses at the gene ends were 1 base for V and 7 bases for J; bases not matched to a gene: 13. This CDR3 has 17 amino acids. As DNA, the CDR3 is TGTGCCAGCAGCTTAGTGCTACAGGGGGCGGGTATAACTGGCTACACCTTC. It yields the protein CASSLVLQGAGITGYTF. Based on the CDR3 plus reference TRBV7-9 and TRBJ1-2, the full variable domain is DTGVSQNPRHKITKRGQNVTFRCDPISEHNRLYWYRQTLGQGPEFLTYFQNEAQLEKSRLLSDRFSAERPKGSFSTLEIQRTEQGDSAMYLCASSLVLQGAGITGYTFGSGTRLTVV.

About this clone itself: A read error may account for a junction end that differs from germline. V and J are TRBV15 and TRBJ1-4; D is undetermined. This CDR3 is built from 16 residues. The germline V gene has CDR1 LNHNV and CDR2 YYDKDF (reference sequence). In DNA form, the CDR3 reads TGTGCCACCAGGAGAGTAGGCGGGAATACTAATGAAAAACTGTTTTTT. Amino acid sequence: CATRRVGGNTNEKLFF.

The J gene is TRBJ1-2, the V gene TRBV5-6, with a weak D call TRBD1 (5 bases). CDR3 length: 14 amino acids. Germline CDR1 and CDR2: SGHDT and YYEEEE. V dropped 5 bases and J dropped 5 bases, with 16 bases sitting between them. The CDR3 bases are TGTGCCAGCAGGCCGGGGGAGACTCCATATGGCTACACCTTC. It specifies CASRPGETPYGYTF.

The J gene is TRBJ2-3, the V gene TRBV10-3; weak D call: TRBD1 (5 bases). CDR1 ENHRY and CDR2 SYGVKD come from the germline V gene. V lost 8 bases, J lost 0 bases, and 18 bases lay in between. CDR3 length: 16 amino acids. CDR3 sequence reads: CAIGAFGTISTDTQYF. In DNA, the CDR3 is TGTGCCATCGGGGCATTCGGTACGATCAGCACAGATACGCAGTATTTT.

This clone appeared a single time. V and J are TRBV6-5 and TRBJ1-1; the match to TRBD1 covers 8 bases. V lost 6 bases and J lost 5; bases outside the gene matches: 8. Germline assignment: CDR1 MNHEY and CDR2 SVGAGI. The CDR3 covers 14 residues. This CDR3 is CASRLRTGNTEAFF. The CDR3 nucleotides are TGTGCCAGCAGGCTAAGGACAGGGAATACTGAAGCTTTCTTT.

The CDR3 loop reads CASSSDLNTGELFF. As DNA, the CDR3 is TGTGCCAGCAGCTCCGACTTGAACACCGGGGAGCTGTTTTTT. The J gene is TRBJ2-2, the V gene TRBV11-2; no clear D. Trimming stripped 4 bases from V and 1 base from J, with 7 bases between. The CDR3 extends over 14 amino acids. Germline CDR1 reads SGHAT; CDR2 reads FQNNGV.

The count of this clone is one. V is TRBV6-2 or TRBV6-3 and J is TRBJ1-4; D is undetermined. Germline values: CDR1 MNHEY, CDR2 SVGEGT. V dropped 3 bases and J dropped 3 bases, with 20 bases sitting between them. The CDR3 is 18 amino acids. The CDR3 DNA reads TGTGCCAGCAGTTATAGTCTGGGAGGCGGACTTGCTAATGAAAAACTGTTTTTT. This gives the protein CASSYSLGGGLANEKLFF.

This clone was observed a few times. The rearrangement uses TRBV6-2 or TRBV6-3 and TRBJ2-6; 7 bases are a match to TRBD2. The CDR3 has 16 amino acids. The V segment lost 5 bases and the J segment 3 bases; nucleotides outside the gene matches: 7. Looked up from germline, CDR1 is MNHEY and CDR2 is SVGEGT. The CDR3 sequence is CASSHFGGSGANVLTF. For the CDR3, the DNA is TGTGCCAGCAGTCACTTCGGGGGGAGTGGGGCCAACGTCCTGACTTTC.

This clone was counted a single time. The gene calls are TRBV9 and TRBJ1-6; the match to TRBD1 covers 7 bases. The V and J ends lost 4 bases and 7 bases, in that order; junction bases with no gene match: 17. The CDR3 totals 18 residues. Germline CDR1 reads SGDLS; CDR2 reads YYNGEE. CDR3 in amino acids: CASSPRVGKGAGNSPLHF. CDR3 bases: TGTGCCAGCAGCCCCCGAGTGGGGAAGGGGGCCGGGAATTCACCCCTCCACTTT.

The rearrangement links TRBV11-1 to TRBJ2-1, with TRBD1 matching 7 bases. CDR3 length equals 15 residues. In germline, CDR1 is SGHAT, CDR2 FQDESV (reference sequence). V shed 4 bases, J shed 4 bases, and the junction held 7 bases outside the gene matches. The CDR3 sequence: CASSSGQEPYNEQFF. The CDR3 nucleotides read TGTGCCAGCAGCTCTGGACAGGAGCCTTACAATGAGCAGTTCTTC.

The chain is built from TRBV5-5 and TRBJ2-7, with D perhaps matching TRBD1 (5 bases). The germline V gene has CDR1 SGHKS and CDR2 YYEKEE (reference sequence). This CDR3 is 14 amino acids long. The V and J ends lost 0 bases and 3 bases respectively, with 10 bases between them. Here the CDR3 DNA reads TGTGCCAGCAGCTTGGTAGGGGCAGACTACGAGCAGTACGTC. This gives the protein CASSLVGADYEQYV.

This rearrangement joins TRBV19 to TRBJ1-2, with TRBD1 matching over 7 bases. The junction had 8 bases not matched to a gene; V was cut back by 5 bases and J by 2 bases. From germline, CDR1 is LNHDA and CDR2 SQIVND (reference sequence). CDR3 length: 15 residues. CDR3 DNA: TGTGCCAGTAGTCCTATGCGACAGGGCAACTATGGCTACACCTTC. Its translation is CASSPMRQGNYGYTF.

The chain combines TRBV7-9 with TRBJ2-3; 8 bases fit TRBD1. Germline CDR1 is SEHNR and CDR2 is FQNEAQ (reference sequence). The CDR3 sequence is 16 residues long. Unmatched junction bases numbered 13, after V lost 8 bases and J lost 3 bases. The DNA for the CDR3 is TGTGCCAGCGGCAACTCAGGGGGCGGGCAAACAGATACGCAGTATTTT. This gives the protein CASGNSGGGQTDTQYF.

The sample holds one count of this clone. Different DNA sequences within this sample yield the same CDR3. The chain is built from TRBV9 and TRBJ2-7, with 11 bases aligning to TRBD1. The CDR3 is 15 residues long. V gave up 0 bases and J gave up 4 bases; unmatched junction bases: 3. Germline V lookup: CDR1 SGDLS, CDR2 YYNGEE. The CDR3 protein is CASSVGGTGGYEQYF. CDR3 coding DNA: TGTGCCAGCAGCGTAGGAGGGACAGGGGGGTACGAGCAGTACTTC.

The chain couples TRBV29-1 to TRBJ2-1; 12 nucleotides match TRBD2. The CDR3 has 14 amino acids. V dropped 6 bases and J dropped 7; count of bases not matched to a gene: 7. Germline CDR1 and CDR2: SQVTM and ANQGSEA. The CDR3 DNA is TGCAGCGTCGCGACTAGCGGGGGATTAAATGAGCAGTTCTTC. Translating it yields CSVATSGGLNEQFF.

This clone was counted a single time. This chain uses TRBV29-1 with TRBJ2-5; TRBD2 matches at 8 bases. V trimming: 4 bases; J trimming: 5 bases; junction bases outside the gene matches: 12. The CDR3 is 15 residues long. The V gene's germline CDR1 is SQVTM and CDR2 ANQGSEA. The chain's CDR3 is CSVGKLAVGGETQYF. CDR3 DNA sequence: TGCAGCGTTGGGAAACTAGCGGTGGGAGGGGAGACCCAGTACTTC.

The CDR3 coding sequence is TGTGCCAGCAGTGACTCGAAGGGTCTAGCGGGGCATAGTGAGCAGTTCTTC. Translated, it gives CASSDSKGLAGHSEQFF. The genes are TRBV6-4 and TRBJ2-1, with TRBD2 identical over 9 bases. The CDR3 extends over 17 amino acids. V lost 0 bases, J lost 9 bases, and 12 bases stayed unmatched. The germline V gene encodes CDR1 MRHNA and CDR2 SNTAGT.